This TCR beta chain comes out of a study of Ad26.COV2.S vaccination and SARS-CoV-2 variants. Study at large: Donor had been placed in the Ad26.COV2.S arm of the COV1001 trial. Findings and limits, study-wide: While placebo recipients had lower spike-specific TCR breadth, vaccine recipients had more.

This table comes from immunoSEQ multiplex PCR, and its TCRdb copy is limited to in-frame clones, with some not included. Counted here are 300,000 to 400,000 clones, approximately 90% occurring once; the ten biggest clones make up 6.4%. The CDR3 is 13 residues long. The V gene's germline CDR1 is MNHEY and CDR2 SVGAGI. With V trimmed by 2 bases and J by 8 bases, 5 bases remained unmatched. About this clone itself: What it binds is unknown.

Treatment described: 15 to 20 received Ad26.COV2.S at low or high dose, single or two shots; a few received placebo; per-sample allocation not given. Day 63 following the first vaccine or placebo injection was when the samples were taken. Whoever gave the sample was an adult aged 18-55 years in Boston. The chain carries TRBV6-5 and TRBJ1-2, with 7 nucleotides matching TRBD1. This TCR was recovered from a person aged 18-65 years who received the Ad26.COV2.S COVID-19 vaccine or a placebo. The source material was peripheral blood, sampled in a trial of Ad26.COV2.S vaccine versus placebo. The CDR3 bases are TGTGCCAGCAGTTACAGTAGACAGGGAGGCTACACCTTC. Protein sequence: CASSYSRQGGYTF.